This T cell receptor (beta chain) was sequenced for a study of blood T cell repertoires in COVID-19. Study overall: Sample material is recorded as cDNA or gDNA derived from T cells, B-cell-depleted T cells, or PBMCs.

Germline loops: CDR1 LGHDT, CDR2 YNNKEL (reference sequence). V lost 5 bases and J lost 2, with 15 bases in between. The CDR3 loop spans 15 amino acids. Original data processing: Estimation of nucleated cell counts was performed using reference gene primer amplification. Assay: immunoSEQ multiplex PCR; the TCRdb copy retains only in-frame clones and omits some. That table furnishes V, J and clone size, whereas the DNA furnished D and trimming. The table lists about 94,000 clones, 75% to 90% of them singletons, with around 17% in the top ten. Sequencing was carried out using peripheral blood. The TCR comes from a human donor in a cohort sampled during active COVID-19. This chain uses TRBV3-1 (or the pseudogene TRBV3-2) with TRBJ2-5; D is uncertain. The DNA for the CDR3 is TGTGCCAGCAGCGCTCGACTCTACCCGCAAGAGACCCAGTACTTC. It specifies CASSARLYPQETQYF.